Listed below are T cell receptor beta chains from one sample, sequenced in a study of breast tumors, draining lymph nodes, adjacent tissues. One entry per CDR3 protein, called by TCRdb with MiXCR from the multiplex PCR reads. Of approximately 280,000 distinct CDR3 sequences in the sample, over 30% were seen once. Material: axillary lymph node tissue. The receptors were sampled from a female donor with breast cancer. Some clones in this sample may be carry-over from other donors' samples. CDR3s include the opening cysteine and the closing phenylalanine or tryptophan. A D gene is named only where the DNA matches it firmly. Size values are once, few and many counts, or a class for expanded clones, and some rows have none.

V: TRBV2
J: TRBJ2-5
size: many
D: NA
CDR3: CASTRGARQETQYF
DNA: TGTGCCAGCACCCGGGGGGCACGCCAAGAGACCCAGTACTTC

V: TRBV25-1
J: TRBJ2-1
size: many
D: NA
CDR3: CASSEWGPEKQFF
DNA: TGTGCCAGCAGTGAATGGGGACCCGAAAAGCAGTTCTTC

V: TRBV20-1
J: TRBJ2-1
size: many
D: TRBD2
CDR3: CSALRAGFSFRNEQFF
DNA: TGCAGTGCCCTAAGAGCGGGATTTTCCTTCCGCAATGAGCAGTTCTTC

V: TRBV15
J: TRBJ2-5
size: many
D: NA
CDR3: CATSRGNQETQYF
DNA: TGTGCCACCAGCAGAGGCAATCAAGAGACCCAGTACTTC

V: TRBV7-7
J: TRBJ2-7
size: many
D: NA
CDR3: CASSPQEGYEQYF
DNA: TGTGCTAGCAGCCCCCAGGAGGGGTACGAGCAGTACTTC

V: TRBV12-3/TRBV12-4
J: TRBJ2-1
size: NA
D: NA
CDR3: CASTHPGQPVLFGTYNEQFF
DNA: TGTGCCAGCACCCACCCCGGACAGCCGGTCTTATTCGGGACCTACAATGAGCAGTTCTTC

V: TRBV9
J: TRBJ2-3
size: NA
D: NA
CDR3: CASSVDEIISYGQYF
DNA: TGTGCCAGCAGCGTAGACGAGATTATCTCCTACGGGCAGTATTTT

V: TRBV12-3/TRBV12-4
J: TRBJ1-5
size: many
D: TRBD1
CDR3: CASSLGTGDHQPQHF
DNA: TGTGCCAGCAGTTTAGGGACAGGGGACCATCAGCCCCAGCATTTT

V: TRBV9
J: TRBJ2-2
size: many
D: NA
CDR3: CASSNPATGELFF
DNA: TGTGCCAGCAGCAATCCAGCCACCGGGGAGCTGTTTTTT

V: TRBV12-3/TRBV12-4
J: TRBJ2-3
size: many
D: NA
CDR3: CASTPGTGDPDTQYF
DNA: TGTGCCAGCACCCCAGGGACGGGAGACCCAGATACGCAGTATTTT

V: TRBV5-1
J: TRBJ1-2
size: many
D: TRBD1
CDR3: CASSSLQGAPGYTF
DNA: TGCGCCAGCAGCTCCCTACAGGGGGCGCCCGGCTACACCTTC

V: TRBV6-5
J: TRBJ1-6
size: many
D: NA
CDR3: CASSHSGRAENSPLHF
DNA: TGTGCCAGCAGTCACTCCGGCAGGGCGGAGAATTCACCCCTCCACTTT

V: TRBV5-6
J: TRBJ1-2
size: many
D: TRBD1
CDR3: CASSRQGAQYGYTF
DNA: TGTGCCAGCAGCAGACAGGGGGCGCAGTATGGCTACACCTTC

V: TRBV15
J: TRBJ1-4
size: many
D: TRBD1
CDR3: CATSSNPPGQGFANEKLFF
DNA: TGTGCCACCAGCAGCAACCCTCCGGGACAGGGCTTTGCTAATGAAAAACTGTTTTTT

V: TRBV7-2
J: TRBJ2-5
size: NA
D: TRBD2
CDR3: CASSSGLAGFGETQYF
DNA: TGTGCCAGCAGCTCGGGACTAGCGGGATTTGGCGAGACCCAGTACTTC

V: TRBV12-3/TRBV12-4
J: TRBJ2-3
size: many
D: NA
CDR3: CASSRIGSGYSTDTQYF
DNA: TGTGCCAGCAGCCGCATAGGAAGCGGCTATAGCACAGATACGCAGTATTTT

V: TRBV20-1
J: TRBJ1-2
size: NA
D: TRBD1
CDR3: CSAIHRGYYGYTF
DNA: TGCAGTGCTATTCACAGGGGGTATTATGGCTACACCTTC

V: TRBV10-3
J: TRBJ2-1
size: many
D: NA
CDR3: CAISRDNRVAAGAEGEQFF
DNA: TGTGCCATCAGTCGGGACAACCGAGTCGCGGCAGGGGCTGAGGGTGAGCAGTTCTTC

V: TRBV20-1
J: TRBJ2-3
size: many
D: NA
CDR3: CSPGTTNGDTQYF
DNA: TGCAGTCCCGGGACAACCAATGGCGATACGCAGTATTTT

V: TRBV29-1
J: TRBJ2-2
size: many
D: NA
CDR3: CSVDRAGDTGELFF
DNA: TGCAGCGTTGATAGAGCCGGTGACACCGGGGAGCTGTTTTTT

V: TRBV5-1
J: TRBJ2-7
size: many
D: NA
CDR3: CASSLGHARSSYEQYF
DNA: TGCGCCAGCAGCTTGGGGCATGCGCGCAGCTCCTACGAGCAGTACTTC

V: TRBV6-4
J: TRBJ1-3
size: many
D: NA
CDR3: CASSDSYSYGDSGNTIYF
DNA: TGTGCCAGCAGTGACTCTTATAGTTACGGTGACTCTGGAAACACCATATATTTT

V: TRBV7-2
J: TRBJ2-2
size: many
D: NA
CDR3: CASSLGGPNTGELFF
DNA: TGTGCCAGCAGCTTGGGGGGGCCGAACACCGGGGAGCTGTTTTTT

V: TRBV20-1
J: TRBJ2-1
size: many
D: NA
CDR3: CSARDLQRPYNEQFF
DNA: TGCAGTGCTAGAGATCTTCAGCGACCATACAATGAGCAGTTCTTC